The 11 T cell receptor beta chains below all came from one sample that was sequenced in a study of T cells expressing NK-cell markers. Reanalyzing the 5' RACE reads, TCRdb keeps one entry per CDR3 protein, without DNA. The sample has around 550,000 distinct CDR3 sequences. Source material: blood T cells: a sorted CD56 or NKG2C T cell subset, CD4+ or CD8+ T cells, or bulk PBMC T cells (not recorded which). The source is a man aged 18 to 30 in good health.

This chain links TRBV28 with TRBJ2-5; TCRdb returns TRBD1, unconfirmable since there is no DNA. Per germline, CDR1 MDHEN and CDR2 SYDVKM. The CDR3 contains 13 residues. The CDR3: CASSFQGAETQYF.

The chain links TRBV4-2 to TRBJ2-7; checking the TCRdb D call of TRBD1 is not possible without DNA. Germline loops: CDR1 LGHNA, CDR2 YNFKEQ. The CDR3 loop spans 15 amino acids. CDR3 amino acids: CASSHTGQGTYEQYF.

The chain carries TRBV15 and TRBJ2-3; TCRdb's D gene call, TRBD2, goes unchecked for lack of DNA. CDR1 and CDR2 from the germline V gene are LNHNV and YYDKDF (reference sequence). This CDR3 has 14 amino acids. CDR3 sequence: CATSRDRRVGTQYF.

The rearrangement joins TRBV10-2 to TRBJ2-1; TCRdb indicates TRBD2, and absent DNA this call remains unverified. This CDR3 has 14 amino acids. Germline-derived CDR1 and CDR2 are WSHSY and SAAADI. The CDR3 sequence is CASSGLAAYGEQFF.

The chain employs TRBV11-2 and TRBJ1-1; TCRdb designates TRBD1, a call that cannot be tested without DNA. Germline V gene lookup returns CDR1 SGHAT and CDR2 FQNNGV. The length of the CDR3 is 17 residues. The CDR3 sequence is CASPGRQGPTPNTEAFF.

V and J are TRBV28 and TRBJ2-2; with no DNA, the TCRdb D assignment of TRBD2 cannot be verified. The CDR3 is 18 residues long. Looked up from germline, CDR1 is MDHEN and CDR2 is SYDVKM. The CDR3 loop is CASSLSSFGLAGPGELFF.

V is TRBV20-1 and J is TRBJ2-7. Germline V gene data show CDR1 as DFQATT and CDR2 as SNEGSKA (reference sequence). The CDR3 totals 15 residues. This CDR3 reads CSAGVSLARLSEQYF.

V is TRBV10-3 and J is TRBJ1-1. This CDR3 comprises 14 residues. The V gene's germline CDR1 is ENHRY and CDR2 SYGVKD. The CDR3 loop reads CAISESWWPTEAFF.

This rearrangement joins TRBV7-9 to TRBJ2-3; the TRBD2 assignment by TCRdb is unverifiable without DNA. This CDR3 is 17 amino acids long. Germline V gives CDR1 SEHNR, CDR2 FQNEAQ (reference sequence). CDR3 amino acids: CASSLFLLAGGVDTQYF.

The chain recombines TRBV29-1 with TRBJ2-5; TCRdb calls TRBD2, which cannot be checked without DNA. Germline CDR1 SQVTM, CDR2 ANQGSEA. The CDR3 is 15 residues long. CDR3 residues: CSVEDRGLVGETQYF. The full variable domain, its missing parts supplied by reference TRBV29-1 and TRBJ2-5, is SAVISQKPSRDICQRGTSLTIQCQVDSQVTMMFWYRQQPGQSLTLIATANQGSEATYESGFVIDKFPISRPNLTFSTLTVSNMSPEDSSIYLCSVEDRGLVGETQYFGPGTRLLVL.

The V gene is TRBV27, the J gene TRBJ2-1; the D call of TRBD1 rests on TCRdb alone, since no DNA is present to check it. There are 15 residues in the CDR3. Germline loops: CDR1 MNHEY, CDR2 SMNVEV (reference sequence). This chain's CDR3 is CASSKGTSSYNEQFF.